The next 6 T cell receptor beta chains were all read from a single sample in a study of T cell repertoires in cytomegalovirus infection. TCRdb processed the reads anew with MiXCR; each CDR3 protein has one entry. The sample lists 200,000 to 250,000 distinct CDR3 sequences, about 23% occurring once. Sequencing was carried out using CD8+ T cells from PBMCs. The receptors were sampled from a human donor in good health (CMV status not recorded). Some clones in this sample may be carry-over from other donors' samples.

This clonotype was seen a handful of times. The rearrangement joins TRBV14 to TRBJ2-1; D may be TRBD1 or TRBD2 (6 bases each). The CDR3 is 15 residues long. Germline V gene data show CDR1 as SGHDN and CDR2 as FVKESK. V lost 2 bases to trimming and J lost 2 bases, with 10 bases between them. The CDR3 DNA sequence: TGTGCCAGCAGCCAATCGAGGGGGGCCTACAATGAGCAGTTCTTC. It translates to CASSQSRGAYNEQFF.

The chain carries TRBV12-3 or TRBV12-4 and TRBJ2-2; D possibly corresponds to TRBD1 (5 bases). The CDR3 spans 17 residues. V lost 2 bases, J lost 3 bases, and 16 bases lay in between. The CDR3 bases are TGTGCCAGCAGTTTACCCCAAGGGGCGTCGGACACCGGGGAGCTGTTTTTT. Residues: CASSLPQGASDTGELFF.

The CDR3 DNA follows: TGTGCCAGCCGAGGGGGCGAGCATTCACCCCTCCACTTT. This sequence encodes CASRGGEHSPLHF. The V and J genes are TRBV28 and TRBJ1-6, with 7 positions matching TRBD1. The V gene end was trimmed by 8 bases and the J gene end by 8 bases; junction bases not matched to a gene: 6. This CDR3 is 13 amino acids long. Germline-derived CDR1 and CDR2 are MDHEN and SYDVKM.

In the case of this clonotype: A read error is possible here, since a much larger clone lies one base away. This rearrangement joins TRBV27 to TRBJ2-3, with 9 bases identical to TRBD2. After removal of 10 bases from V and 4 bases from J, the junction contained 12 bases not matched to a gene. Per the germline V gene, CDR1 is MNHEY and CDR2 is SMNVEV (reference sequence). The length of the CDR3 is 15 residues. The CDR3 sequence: CANTLLRGGSDTQYF. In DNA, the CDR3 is TGTGCCAACACCCTCCTGCGGGGGGGCTCAGATACGCAGTATTTT.

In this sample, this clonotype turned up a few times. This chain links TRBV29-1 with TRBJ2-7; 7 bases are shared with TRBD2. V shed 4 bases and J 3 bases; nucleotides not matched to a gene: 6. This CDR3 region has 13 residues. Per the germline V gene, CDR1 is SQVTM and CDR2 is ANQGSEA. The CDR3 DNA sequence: TGCAGCGTTGGTGAATGGGGGGGCTACGAGCAGTACTTC. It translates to CSVGEWGGYEQYF.

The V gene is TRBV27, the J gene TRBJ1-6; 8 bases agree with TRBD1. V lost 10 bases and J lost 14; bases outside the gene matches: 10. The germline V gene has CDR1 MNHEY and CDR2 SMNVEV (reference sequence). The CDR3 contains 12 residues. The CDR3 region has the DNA TGTGCCACCAGGGGGCCCGTGGACTCCCTCCACTTT. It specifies CATRGPVDSLHF.